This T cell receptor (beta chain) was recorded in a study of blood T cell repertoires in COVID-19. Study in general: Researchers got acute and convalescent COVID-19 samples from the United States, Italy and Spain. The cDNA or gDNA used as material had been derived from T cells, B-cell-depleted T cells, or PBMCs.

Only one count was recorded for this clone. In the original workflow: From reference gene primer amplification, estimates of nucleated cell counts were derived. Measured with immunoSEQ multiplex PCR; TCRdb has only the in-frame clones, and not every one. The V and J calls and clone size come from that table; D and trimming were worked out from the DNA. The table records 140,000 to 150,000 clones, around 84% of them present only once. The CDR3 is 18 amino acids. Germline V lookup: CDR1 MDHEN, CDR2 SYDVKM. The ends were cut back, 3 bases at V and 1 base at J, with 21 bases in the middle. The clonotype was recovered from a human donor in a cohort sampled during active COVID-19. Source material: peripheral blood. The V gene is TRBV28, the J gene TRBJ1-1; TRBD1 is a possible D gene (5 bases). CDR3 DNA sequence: TGTGCCAGCAGTTTTGCCCACGACAGAAAGTTTTGGAACACTGAAGCTTTCTTT. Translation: CASSFAHDRKFWNTEAFF.